These T cell receptor beta chains were read from a single sample in a study of response to subunit inactivated influenza vaccine. Using its own MiXCR run on the RT-PCR reads, TCRdb lists one record per CDR3 protein. The sample carries roughly 620,000 distinct CDR3 sequences, about 11% recorded once. In addition, the sample was reused for a study of T cells expressing NK-cell markers.

Sequences were derived from PBMCs from blood, sampled on the day of vaccination. Source of these receptors: a man between 45 and 60 years old who received an inactivated influenza vaccine. Both conserved end residues are part of each CDR3. A D gene is named only where the DNA matches it firmly. The size field is filled for only some rows; it gives once, few, many or a size class.

clone_size v_call d_call cdr3_aa
few TRBV20-1 . CSAQRMGLPNEKLFF
few TRBV7-9 . CASSLGSGKETQYF
few TRBV11-2 . CASSLDLGEGDTQYF
. TRBV4-1 TRBD2 CASSRGLASGDEQFF
few TRBV20-1 . CSAIEGTGELFF
. TRBV15 . CAIGLRSRETQYF
. TRBV20-1 . CSASHRQDLTTNEKLFF
. TRBV7-3 TRBD2 CASRRTSGRVQVEQFF
. TRBV12-3/TRBV12-4 . CASSPHTTGTEAFF
. TRBV29-1 . CTIAGAQETQYF
few TRBV11-2 TRBD1 CASSIRTGQETQYF
. TRBV5-1 . CASSLGGTDNYGYTF
few TRBV4-3 . CASSQEPRTEGNEKLFF
. TRBV30 TRBD1 CAWSTGANQPQHF
. TRBV5-1 . CASSLSGPDKGFSPLHF
few TRBV15 . CATSRVGFSPLHF
. TRBV2 TRBD1 CASSDGGQGGETQYF
. TRBV10-3 TRBD1 CAISSGQGMYNEQFF
few TRBV7-9 . CASTSVRAASYNEQFF
few TRBV21-1 . CASSHRAGGPNQTYNEQFF
. TRBV6-1 TRBD2 CASSETSGRSGANVLTF
few TRBV27 . CASSLSGPSLQETQYF
. TRBV20-1 . CSAGGVGGTDTQYF
. TRBV7-2 . CASSFGRGSGANVLTF
few TRBV3-1 TRBD2 CASSPRPGLAGLGYNEQFF
. TRBV20-1 TRBD2 CSASAGGGVSYEQYF
many TRBV20-1 TRBD1 CSVGQGANQPQHF
few TRBV7-7 . CASSPLSHSTDTQYF
few TRBV28 . CASKSDLNIQYF
many TRBV29-1 TRBD2 CSVDNSGRENTDTQYF
. TRBV20-1 . CSARVAASNQPQHF
. TRBV3-1 TRBD1 CASSPRGTVSYNEQFF
few TRBV6-5 TRBD2 CASSSREDPYNEQFF
. TRBV6-1 . CASSPRGWEGAYEQYF
many TRBV28 . CASSFSVQRQTQYF
few TRBV6-2/TRBV6-3 TRBD2 CASRELAGGTYNEQFF
. TRBV6-6 . CATQGSGNTIYF
many TRBV12-3/TRBV12-4 TRBD1 CASSPPGTGETQYF
. TRBV2 . CASSELAVRSYNEQFF
. TRBV4-3 TRBD1 CASRGQHLNTEAFF
. TRBV3-1 . CASRTQGTHEQYF
. TRBV20-1 . CSGEVGQGHTRQETQYF
. TRBV12-3/TRBV12-4 . CASSLKGRGSPLHF
few TRBV5-1 . CASSTQGGTDTQYF
many TRBV7-8 . CASSAIIYQETQYF
. TRBV7-2 TRBD2 CASSSIAGAGRDTQYF
once TRBV28 . CASSFSLFFGPQPGGETQYF
. TRBV7-2 . CASSTRDTSYNEQFF
. TRBV4-2 TRBD2 CASSQDGTSGGAGTDTQYF
. TRBV7-2 . CASSPGSVGSYEQYF
few TRBV9 TRBD1 CASSAYRDSKYNEQFF
few TRBV19 . CASSYPWAAITVTGELFF
few TRBV12-3/TRBV12-4 TRBD2 CASGNRGEGSAGELFF
. TRBV4-3 . CARSQEFGTYEQYF
few TRBV3-1 . CASSQAAGGDYTF
few TRBV7-2 . CASSLSQGIRSPLHF
. TRBV20-1 TRBD2 CSVTSGSSYEQYF
. TRBV19 . CASSIAAGSSTDTQYF